A selection of T cell receptor beta chains follows, all from one sample in a study of technical replicates of blood from a handful of donors. Assay used: immunoSEQ multiplex PCR; TCRdb lists only in-frame clones, some missing. The sample consists of 45,000 to 55,000 clones, 94% of them appearing once. Sequencing was carried out using T cells isolated from PBMCs. These receptors originate from a human donor in good health. Each CDR3 is given with its conserved first and last residue. D genes are given only for firm matches. Expanded clones get a size class; other rows say once, few or many, or leave the size out.

V	D	J	size	DNA	CDR3
TRBV5-1	.	TRBJ2-2	.	TGCGCCAGCAGCTTGGGGGGCGGACAGTACACCGGGGAGCTGTTTTTT	CASSLGGGQYTGELFF
TRBV6-6	.	TRBJ2-7	.	TGTGCCAGCAGTTACGGGGCAGAGGCTTACGAGCAGTACTTC	CASSYGAEAYEQYF
TRBV5-4	.	TRBJ1-2	.	TGTGCCAGCAGCTTCCTATTCTCGTCAGGGAGGGTGCACGGCTATGGCTACACCTTC	CASSFLFSSGRVHGYGYTF
TRBV6-6	TRBD1	TRBJ2-1	.	TGTGCCAGCAGTTCCGACAGGGATGAGCAGTTCTTC	CASSSDRDEQFF
TRBV15	TRBD1	TRBJ1-2	once	TGTGCCACCAGCAGAGGGGACAGGCCTGATGGCTACACCTTC	CATSRGDRPDGYTF
TRBV7-9	TRBD2	TRBJ2-2	.	TGTGCCAGCAGGTTTAGCGGGTCCGGGGAGCTGTTTTTT	CASRFSGSGELFF
TRBV20-1	.	TRBJ2-1	.	TGCAGTGCTAGAGAGTATAATGAGCAGTTCTTC	CSAREYNEQFF
TRBV14	TRBD1	TRBJ2-1	.	TGTGCCAGCAGCTCGGGCAGGGGACAGTACAATGAGCAGTTCTTC	CASSSGRGQYNEQFF
TRBV28	TRBD1	TRBJ1-2	.	TGTGCCAGCAGTTTAAGGACAGGGACGAACTATGGCTACACCTTC	CASSLRTGTNYGYTF
TRBV28	.	TRBJ2-1	.	TGTGCCAGCAGTAACTACAGGGTTTTCTCCGGTGAGCAGTTCTTC	CASSNYRVFSGEQFF
TRBV7-9	.	TRBJ1-5	.	TGTGCCAGCAGCCCCACGGGTAGCAATCAGCCCCAGCATTTT	CASSPTGSNQPQHF
TRBV10-1	TRBD1	TRBJ1-1	.	TGCGCCGGGCCACAGGGGCGAAGCACTGAAGCTTTCTTT	CAGPQGRSTEAFF
TRBV5-1	TRBD1	TRBJ1-5	.	TGCGCCAGCAGCGTTTCGACAGGGAGCAATCAGCCCCAGCATTTT	CASSVSTGSNQPQHF
TRBV23-1	.	TRBJ2-5	.	TGCGCCAGCAGTCTTCCGGGTAGGGAGACCCAGTACTTC	CASSLPGRETQYF
TRBV5-1	TRBD2	TRBJ2-7	.	TGCGCCAGCAGTTTCGGCCGAGGGACTAGCGATTACGAGCAGTACTTC	CASSFGRGTSDYEQYF
TRBV5-1	.	TRBJ2-1	.	TGCGCCAGCAGCTTGGCGGGACTCATATCAAATGAGCAGTTCTTC	CASSLAGLISNEQFF
TRBV5-4	.	TRBJ2-5	.	TGTGCCAGCAGCTTGTTGGGGGGAGGTAAAGAGACCCAGTACTTC	CASSLLGGGKETQYF
TRBV7-2	.	TRBJ1-5	.	TGTGCCAGCAGCTATTTAGGGGTCGGCAATCAGCCCCAGCATTTT	CASSYLGVGNQPQHF
TRBV7-9	.	TRBJ2-5	.	TGTGCCACGAGGGCAATGACCCAGTACTTC	CATRAMTQYF
TRBV7-8	.	TRBJ2-7	.	TGTGCCAGCAGCCCGCCCAGGGACATCTACGAGCAGTACTTC	CASSPPRDIYEQYF
TRBV10-2	.	TRBJ2-7	once	TGCGCCAGCAGGAACAGGGCGTCGTACTACGAGCAGTACTTC	CASRNRASYYEQYF
TRBV28	TRBD1	TRBJ2-3	.	TGTGCCAGCATTATGACAGGGGGCTGGACAGATACGCAGTATTTT	CASIMTGGWTDTQYF
TRBV5-1	.	TRBJ1-2	.	TGCGCCAGCGGGCAAGACTATGGCTACACCTTC	CASGQDYGYTF
TRBV29-1	.	TRBJ1-5	.	TGCAGCGCCCGGGCGGGGGATAGCAATCAGCCCCAGCATTTT	CSARAGDSNQPQHF
TRBV5-1	TRBD2	TRBJ2-1	.	TGCGCCAGTAAAACTAGCGGGGGTTCCTACAATGAGCAGTTCTTC	CASKTSGGSYNEQFF
TRBV11-2	.	TRBJ1-5	.	TGTGCCAGCAGCTTAAACGGAGATCAGCCCCAGCATTTT	CASSLNGDQPQHF
TRBV18	TRBD2	TRBJ2-5	.	TGTGCCAGCTCACCATTAAGCGGGAGAGAGACCCAGTACTTC	CASSPLSGRETQYF
TRBV9	.	TRBJ2-5	.	TGTGCCAGCAGCGTAGGGGCTACTCGGGGAGAGACCCAGTACTTC	CASSVGATRGETQYF
TRBV5-5	TRBD1	TRBJ1-2	.	TGTGCCAGCAGCGGCCGGGACAGGACTAACTATGGCTACACCTTC	CASSGRDRTNYGYTF